This T cell receptor (beta chain) was captured in a study of blood T cells in healthy people across ages. Study results and caveats: Naive CD4+ cell counts and diversity both ran higher in long-lived than in aged donors.

Sample-barcoded 5' priming and a J-beta primer mix drove a second PCR of roughly 7 to 11 cycles. TCRdb processed the 5' RACE reads anew with MiXCR; each CDR3 protein has one entry. Of approximately 1.5 million distinct CDR3 sequences in the sample, roughly 32% were seen once. This clonotype was observed many times. The antigen remains unidentified. Sequence at one end of the junction differs from germline and may be a read error. This CDR3 is 13 amino acids long. In germline, CDR1 is MNHEY, CDR2 SVGAGI. This sequence was found in a woman in her 30s in good health. The rearrangement joins TRBV6-5 to TRBJ1-2; 9 bases align to TRBD1. The sequenced sample was blood. Here the CDR3 DNA reads TGCGCCAGCAGCCGGGGACAGGGCTATGGCTACACCTTC. Translation gives CASSRGQGYGYTF.